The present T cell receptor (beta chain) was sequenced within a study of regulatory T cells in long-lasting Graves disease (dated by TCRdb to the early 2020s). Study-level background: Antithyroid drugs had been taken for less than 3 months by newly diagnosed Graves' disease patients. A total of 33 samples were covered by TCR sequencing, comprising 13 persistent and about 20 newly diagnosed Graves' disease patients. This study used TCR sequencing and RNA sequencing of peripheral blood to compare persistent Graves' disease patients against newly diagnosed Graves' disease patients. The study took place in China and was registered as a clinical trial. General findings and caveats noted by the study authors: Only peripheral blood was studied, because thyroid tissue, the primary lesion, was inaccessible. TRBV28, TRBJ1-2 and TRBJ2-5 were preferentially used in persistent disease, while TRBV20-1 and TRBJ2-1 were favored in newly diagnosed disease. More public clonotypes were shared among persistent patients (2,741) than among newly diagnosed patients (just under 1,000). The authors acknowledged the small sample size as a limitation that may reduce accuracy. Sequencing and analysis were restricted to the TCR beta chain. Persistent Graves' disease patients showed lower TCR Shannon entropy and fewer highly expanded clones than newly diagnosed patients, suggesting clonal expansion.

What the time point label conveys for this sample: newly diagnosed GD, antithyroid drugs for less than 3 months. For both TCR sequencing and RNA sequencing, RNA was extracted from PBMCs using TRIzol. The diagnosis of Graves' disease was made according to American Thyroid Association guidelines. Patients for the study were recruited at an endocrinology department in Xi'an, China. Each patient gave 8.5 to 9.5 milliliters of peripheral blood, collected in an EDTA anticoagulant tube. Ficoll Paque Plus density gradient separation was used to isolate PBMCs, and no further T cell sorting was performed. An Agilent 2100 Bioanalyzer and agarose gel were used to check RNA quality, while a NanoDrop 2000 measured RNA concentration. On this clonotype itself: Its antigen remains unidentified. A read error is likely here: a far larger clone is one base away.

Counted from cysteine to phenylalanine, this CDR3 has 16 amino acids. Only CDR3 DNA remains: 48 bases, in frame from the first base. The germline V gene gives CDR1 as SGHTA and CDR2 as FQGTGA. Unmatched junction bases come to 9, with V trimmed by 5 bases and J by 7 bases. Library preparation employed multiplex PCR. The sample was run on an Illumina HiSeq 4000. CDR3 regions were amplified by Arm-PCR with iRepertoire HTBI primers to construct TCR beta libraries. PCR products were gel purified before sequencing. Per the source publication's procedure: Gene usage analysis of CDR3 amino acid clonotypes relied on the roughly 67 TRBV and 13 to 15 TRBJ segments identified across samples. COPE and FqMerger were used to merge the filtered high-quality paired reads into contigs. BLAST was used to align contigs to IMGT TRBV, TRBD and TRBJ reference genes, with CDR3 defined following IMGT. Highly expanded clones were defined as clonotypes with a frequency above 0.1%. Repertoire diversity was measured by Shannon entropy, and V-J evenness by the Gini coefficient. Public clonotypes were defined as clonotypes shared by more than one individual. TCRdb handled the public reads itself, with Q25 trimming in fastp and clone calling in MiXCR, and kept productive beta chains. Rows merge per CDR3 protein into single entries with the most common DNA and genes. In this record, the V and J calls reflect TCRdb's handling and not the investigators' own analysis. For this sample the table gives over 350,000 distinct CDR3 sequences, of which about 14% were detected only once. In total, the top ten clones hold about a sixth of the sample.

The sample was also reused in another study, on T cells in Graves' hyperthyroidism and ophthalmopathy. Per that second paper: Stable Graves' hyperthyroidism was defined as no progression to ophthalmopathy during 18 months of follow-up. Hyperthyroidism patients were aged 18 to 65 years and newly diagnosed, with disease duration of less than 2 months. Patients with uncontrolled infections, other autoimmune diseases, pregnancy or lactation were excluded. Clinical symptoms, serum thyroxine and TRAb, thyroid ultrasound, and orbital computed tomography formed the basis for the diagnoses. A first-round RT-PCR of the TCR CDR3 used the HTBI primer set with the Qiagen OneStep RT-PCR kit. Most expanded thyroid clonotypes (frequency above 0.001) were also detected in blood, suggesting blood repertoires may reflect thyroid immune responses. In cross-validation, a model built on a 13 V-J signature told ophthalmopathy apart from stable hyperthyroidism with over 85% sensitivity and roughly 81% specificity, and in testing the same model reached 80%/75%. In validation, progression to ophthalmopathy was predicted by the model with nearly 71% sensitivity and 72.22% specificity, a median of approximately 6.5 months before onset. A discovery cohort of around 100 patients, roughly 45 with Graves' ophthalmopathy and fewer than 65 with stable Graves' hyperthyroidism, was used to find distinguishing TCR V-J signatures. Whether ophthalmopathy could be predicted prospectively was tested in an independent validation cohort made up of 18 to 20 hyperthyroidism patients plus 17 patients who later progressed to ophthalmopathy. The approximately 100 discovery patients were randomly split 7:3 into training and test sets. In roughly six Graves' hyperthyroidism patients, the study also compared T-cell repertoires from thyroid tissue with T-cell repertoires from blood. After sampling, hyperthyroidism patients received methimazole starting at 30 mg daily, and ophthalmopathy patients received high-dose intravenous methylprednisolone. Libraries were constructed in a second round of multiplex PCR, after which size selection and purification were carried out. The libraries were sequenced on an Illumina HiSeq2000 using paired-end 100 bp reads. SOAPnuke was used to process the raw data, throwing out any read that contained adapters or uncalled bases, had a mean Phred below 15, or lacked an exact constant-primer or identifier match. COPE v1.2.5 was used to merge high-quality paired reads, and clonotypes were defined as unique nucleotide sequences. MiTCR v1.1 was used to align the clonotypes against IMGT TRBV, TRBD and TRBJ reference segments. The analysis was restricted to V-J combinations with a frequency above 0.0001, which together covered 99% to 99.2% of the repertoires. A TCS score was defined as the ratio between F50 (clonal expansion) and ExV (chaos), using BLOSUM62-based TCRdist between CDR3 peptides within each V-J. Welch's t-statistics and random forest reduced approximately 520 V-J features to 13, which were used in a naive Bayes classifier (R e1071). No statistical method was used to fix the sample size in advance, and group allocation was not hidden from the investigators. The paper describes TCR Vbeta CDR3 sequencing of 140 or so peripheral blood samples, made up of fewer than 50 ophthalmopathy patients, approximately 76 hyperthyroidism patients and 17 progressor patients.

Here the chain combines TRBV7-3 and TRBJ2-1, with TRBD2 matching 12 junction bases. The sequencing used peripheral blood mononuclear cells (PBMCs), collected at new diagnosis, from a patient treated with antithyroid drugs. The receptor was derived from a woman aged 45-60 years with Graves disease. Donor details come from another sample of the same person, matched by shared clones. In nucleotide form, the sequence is TGTGCCAGCAGCCATCAGACTAGCGGGAGTCTGAATGAGCAGTTCTTC. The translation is CASSHQTSGSLNEQFF.